These 24 T cell receptor beta chains were sequenced from one sample in a study of shared clonotypes between healthy human individuals. Naive CD8 isolation took CD45RO-negative cells positively selected for CCR7 and excluded terminally differentiated effector memory CD45RA+ cells. Sequencing was performed with immunoSEQ multiplex PCR; in TCRdb, only in-frame clones are kept and a portion is missing. The data show about 2.1 million clones, around 93% seen once. The material sequenced was naive CD8+ T cells from PBMCs. All receptors come from a man between 18 and 29 years old in good health. Some clones in this sample may be carry-over from other donors' samples.

CDR3 nucleotide sequence: TGCAGCGCGAGGGGAGGACTAGCGGGAGTCGTCAATGAGCAGTTCTTC. This codes for CSARGGLAGVVNEQFF. V and J are TRBV29-1 and TRBJ2-1; 13 bases fit TRBD2. This CDR3 is 16 amino acids long. With 7 bases clipped from V and 6 bases from J, the junction kept 12 bases outside the gene matches. Germline-derived CDR1 and CDR2 are SQVTM and ANQGSEA.

In nucleotides, the CDR3 is TGTGCCAGCAGCGCTCAGAACACTGAAGCTTTCTTT. As protein: CASSAQNTEAFF. The chain couples TRBV5-4 to TRBJ1-1; no firm D call. The V gene's germline CDR1 is SGHNT and CDR2 YYREEE (reference sequence). Trimming stripped 4 bases from V and 1 base from J, with 5 bases between. The CDR3 loop spans 12 amino acids.

DNA for the CDR3: TGTGCCAGCAGCTCACCACATCTTGGGCCGAACACTGAAGCTTTCTTT. Translation: CASSSPHLGPNTEAFF. V gene TRBV7-9 combines with J gene TRBJ1-1, with D unresolved. The CDR3 contains 16 residues. Germline V gene data show CDR1 as SEHNR and CDR2 as FQNEAQ (reference sequence). The V end lost 4 bases, the J end lost 1 base, and 16 bases lay between the germline ends.

The J gene is TRBJ2-3, the V gene TRBV6-4; no clear D. The V and J ends lost 6 bases and 4 bases respectively, with 14 bases between them. In germline, CDR1 is MRHNA, CDR2 SNTAGT. The CDR3 covers 14 residues. CDR3 nucleotides: TGTGCCAGCAGGCCCGCGGTCGGCGCAGATACGCAGTATTTT. The encoded protein is CASRPAVGADTQYF.

This chain uses TRBV29-1 with TRBJ2-1, with 11 bases fitting TRBD1. The CDR3 is 15 residues long. Germline V gene data show CDR1 as SQVTM and CDR2 as ANQGSEA. The V and J ends lost 3 bases and 6 bases, in that order; junction bases with no gene match: 7. This chain's CDR3 is CSVEMDRGRSNEQFF. As DNA, the CDR3 is TGCAGCGTTGAGATGGACAGGGGGCGATCCAATGAGCAGTTCTTC.

The chain couples TRBV28 to TRBJ2-3; tentative D call: TRBD2 (5 bases). V lost 6 bases and J lost 6, with 31 bases in between. CDR3 size: 19 residues. In germline, CDR1 is MDHEN, CDR2 SYDVKM. The CDR3 spells CASSPSPVGRGSLVDTQYF. Written as DNA, the CDR3 is TGTGCCAGCAGCCCCTCCCCTGTGGGGAGAGGGTCCCTTGTGGATACGCAGTATTTT.

Details on this clone: In the same sample, other DNA sequences code for this CDR3. The rearrangement joins TRBV7-9 to TRBJ1-1; D gene ambiguous. Germline V gene data show CDR1 as SEHNR and CDR2 as FQNEAQ (reference sequence). Trimming removed 5 bases at V and 5 bases at J, with 6 bases between. The CDR3 covers 11 residues. In DNA form, the CDR3 reads TGTGCCAGCAGCAGTGGAACTGAAGCTTTCTTT. This codes for CASSSGTEAFF.

This chain joins TRBV9 and TRBJ2-7; 7 nucleotides agree with TRBD1. Germline CDR1 reads SGDLS; CDR2 reads YYNGEE. CDR3 size: 13 residues. With 3 bases clipped from V and 5 bases from J, the junction kept 5 bases outside the gene matches. This chain's CDR3 is CASSADRENEQYF. The CDR3 DNA reads TGTGCCAGCAGCGCAGACAGGGAAAACGAGCAGTACTTC.

The chain uses TRBV6-1 and TRBJ2-7; TRBD1 is a possible D gene (6 bases). Trimming stripped 8 bases from V and 2 bases from J, with 13 bases between. Germline CDR1 and CDR2: MNHNS and SASEGT. CDR3 length equals 13 residues. DNA of the CDR3: TGTGCCAGCTCCTCAGGGGTAACCTACGAGCAGTACTTC. Encoded protein: CASSSGVTYEQYF.

This sequence joins TRBV13 and TRBJ1-3; D uncertain. Between the trimmed V and J ends, which lost 4 bases and 2 bases, there was a span of 18 bases. There are 17 residues in the CDR3. Per the germline V gene, CDR1 is PRHDT and CDR2 is FYEKMQ (reference sequence). CDR3 in DNA: TGTGCCAGCAGCTACTACCCGCCCGGACCGACTGGAAACACCATATATTTT. Amino acid sequence: CASSYYPPGPTGNTIYF.

On this clone itself: In the same sample, other DNA sequences code for this CDR3. The CDR3 nucleotides are TGTGCCAGCAGCTTAGAATTGGAGACCCAGTACTTC. This gives the protein CASSLELETQYF. The J gene is TRBJ2-5, the V gene TRBV7-9; D gene uncertain. This CDR3 spans 12 amino acids. CDR1 SEHNR and CDR2 FQNEAQ come from the germline V gene (reference sequence). V gave up 1 base and J gave up 5 bases, with 5 bases separating them.

This clone was seen once. This chain joins TRBV9 and TRBJ2-7; D may match TRBD1 or TRBD2 (6 bases each). Looked up from germline, CDR1 is SGDLS and CDR2 is YYNGEE. Trimming removed 2 bases at V and 4 bases at J, with 13 bases between. The CDR3 consists of 14 residues. The CDR3 is CASSVGGPRYEQYF. The CDR3, as DNA: TGTGCCAGCAGCGTGGGGGGCCCGAGGTACGAGCAGTACTTC.

The chain is built from TRBV19 and TRBJ2-5; D remains ambiguous. CDR3 length: 14 amino acids. V shed 3 bases and J shed 5 bases, with 13 bases lying between them. Germline V gene data show CDR1 as LNHDA and CDR2 as SQIVND (reference sequence). This CDR3 reads CASSIASLRETQYF. The CDR3 coding sequence is TGTGCCAGTAGTATTGCCAGTTTGCGGGAGACCCAGTACTTC. The entire variable domain, with the rest obtained from reference TRBV19 and TRBJ2-5, is as follows: DGGITQSPKYLFRKEGQNVTLSCEQNLNHDAMYWYRQDPGQGLRLIYYSQIVNDFQKGDIAEGYSVSREKKESFPLTVTSAQKNPTAFYLCASSIASLRETQYFGPGTRLLVL.

The V gene is TRBV27, the J gene TRBJ1-5; tentative D call: TRBD1 (6 bases). Germline V gene lookup returns CDR1 MNHEY and CDR2 SMNVEV (reference sequence). The CDR3 spans 15 residues. V was trimmed by 0 bases and J by 6 bases, leaving 12 bases between them. The CDR3 bases are TGTGCCAGCAGTTTATCCGGCCAGGGGTCTCAGCCCCAGCATTTT. Its translation is CASSLSGQGSQPQHF.

The chain links TRBV7-9 to TRBJ2-5, with D possibly being TRBD2 (7 bases). Germline V gene data show CDR1 as SEHNR and CDR2 as FQNEAQ (reference sequence). V was shortened by 5 bases and J by 5 bases, with 15 bases between the two germline ends. This CDR3 region has 14 residues. The CDR3 nucleotides are TGTGCCAGCAGCGTATCGGGGGGCTGGGAGACCCAGTACTTC. Encoded protein: CASSVSGGWETQYF.

The V call is TRBV14, the J call TRBJ1-2; TRBD1 matches at 7 bases. The CDR3 is made up of 17 amino acids. Unmatched junction bases numbered 7, after V lost 0 bases and J lost 0 bases. CDR1 is SGHDN and CDR2 is FVKESK in the germline V gene. The CDR3 DNA reads TGTGCCAGCAGCCAAGATGTGGGTGGGACAGCTAACTATGGCTACACCTTC. It codes for CASSQDVGGTANYGYTF.

The chain links TRBV29-1 to TRBJ2-1; 9 bases match TRBD1. Germline CDR1 is SQVTM and CDR2 is ANQGSEA. The CDR3 sequence is 14 residues long. V lost 5 bases to trimming and J lost 4 bases; unmatched junction nucleotides: 6. Here the CDR3 DNA reads TGCAGCGTTTATAACAGGGGGCTTTACAATGAGCAGTTCTTC. Amino acids: CSVYNRGLYNEQFF.

The genes are TRBV19 and TRBJ1-5, with D hard to call. The CDR3 sequence is 13 residues long. Trimming took 5 bases from V and 7 from J, leaving 12 bases between them. From germline, CDR1 is LNHDA and CDR2 SQIVND (reference sequence). The CDR3 loop is CASSVPGKQPQHF. CDR3 nucleotide sequence: TGTGCCAGTAGTGTCCCGGGAAAACAGCCCCAGCATTTT.

This chain links TRBV30 with TRBJ1-1; D not resolved. Germline CDR1 and CDR2: GTSNPN and SVGIG (reference sequence). The CDR3 sequence is 10 residues long. V was trimmed by 4 bases and J by 2 bases, leaving 2 bases between them. This chain's CDR3 is CAWINTEAFF. The CDR3 nucleotides are TGTGCCTGGATAAACACTGAAGCTTTCTTT.

The J gene is TRBJ2-7, the V gene TRBV27; 7 bases line up with TRBD2. Germline CDR1 and CDR2: MNHEY and SMNVEV (reference sequence). With V trimmed by 5 bases and J by 2 bases, 12 bases remained unmatched. This CDR3 is 16 amino acids long. Here the CDR3 DNA reads TGTGCCAGCAGTCCTCGGGGGGAGCGGGAAACCTACGAGCAGTACTTC. Amino acids: CASSPRGERETYEQYF.

This clone has only a few counts. The rearrangement links TRBV10-2 to TRBJ1-1; 8 bases line up with TRBD1. This CDR3 is 15 amino acids long. V lost 4 bases, J lost 6 bases, and 10 bases stayed unmatched. Germline V gene sequence: CDR1 WSHSY, CDR2 SAAADI. The CDR3 DNA reads as TGCGCCAGCAGTGCTCCTCGACAGGGGCTCGCTGAAGCTTTCTTT. Protein sequence: CASSAPRQGLAEAFF.

V gene TRBV2 combines with J gene TRBJ1-5; D gene uncertain. Trimming cost V 4 bases and J 7 bases, with 23 bases left between them. This CDR3 is built from 17 residues. Per the germline V gene, CDR1 is SNHLY and CDR2 is FYNNEI. The chain's CDR3 is CASSGGLEGALGQPQHF. CDR3 DNA sequence: TGTGCCAGCAGTGGAGGTCTAGAGGGAGCATTGGGGCAGCCCCAGCATTTT.

The V gene is TRBV7-6, the J gene TRBJ2-1; 7 nucleotides agree with TRBD2. Trimming cost V 3 bases and J 12 bases; bases outside gene matches: 8. Germline V gene data show CDR1 as SGHVS and CDR2 as FNYEAQ. The CDR3 runs 13 residues. The CDR3 loop reads CASSFPGTITQFF. CDR3 nucleotides: TGTGCCAGCAGCTTTCCCGGGACTATAACGCAGTTCTTC.

This chain connects TRBV5-1 to TRBJ2-5; TRBD2 matches 7 bases. With V trimmed by 0 bases and J by 1 base, 9 bases remained unmatched. The CDR3 loop spans 17 amino acids. Germline CDR1 SGHRS, CDR2 YFSETQ. Here the CDR3 DNA reads TGCGCCAGCAGCTTGGGAGCGGGGTGGGGACTCCAAGAGACCCAGTACTTC. This translates into CASSLGAGWGLQETQYF. The complete variable domain, with remaining parts taken from reference TRBV5-1 and TRBJ2-5, reads KAGVTQTPRYLIKTRGQQVTLSCSPISGHRSVSWYQQTPGQGLQFLFEYFSETQRNKGNFPGRFSGRQFSNSRSEMNVSTLELGDSALYLCASSLGAGWGLQETQYFGPGTRLLVL.